Following are 24 T cell receptor beta chains from one sample sequenced in a study of blood T cell repertoires in COVID-19. Using immunoSEQ multiplex PCR, the repertoire was profiled, and TCRdb retains in-frame clones only, with some absent. In the table there are hundreds of thousands of clones, approximately 90% of which are singletons. Specimen: peripheral blood. These receptors all stem from a man aged 55 to 70 who had recovered from COVID-19.

This chain joins TRBV12-3 or TRBV12-4 and TRBJ2-7, with 9 bases fitting TRBD1. The CDR3 has 12 amino acids. V gave up 4 bases and J gave up 12 bases; unmatched junction bases: 7. Written as DNA, the CDR3 is TGTGCCAGCAGTTCGCCCGGGACAGGGTTGTACTTC. This encodes CASSSPGTGLYF.

This rearrangement joins TRBV19 to TRBJ1-2; D is ambiguous. This CDR3 region has 13 residues. Germline assignment: CDR1 LNHDA and CDR2 SQIVND (reference sequence). V was pared by 7 bases and J by 4 bases, with 13 bases between. The CDR3 sequence: CASIAEPAYGYTF. CDR3 bases: TGTGCCAGTATCGCGGAACCCGCCTATGGCTACACCTTC.

The V gene is TRBV9, the J gene TRBJ2-7; weak D call: TRBD1 (6 bases). Trimming removed 5 bases at V and 7 bases at J, with 16 bases between. The CDR3 length is 13 residues. Germline V gene data show CDR1 as SGDLS and CDR2 as YYNGEE. The CDR3 reads CASSLRQVGEQYF. The CDR3 region has the DNA TGTGCCAGCAGTCTCCGACAGGTCGGGGAGCAGTACTTC.

CDR3 in DNA: TGCAGTGCTAGTTTTCTGGGGGCTCCCGGCTATGGCTACACCTTC. Translation gives CSASFLGAPGYGYTF. This chain uses TRBV20-1 with TRBJ1-2; TRBD1 might be the D (6 bases). V was clipped by 3 bases and J by 4 bases, with 18 bases between them. Germline V gene data show CDR1 as DFQATT and CDR2 as SNEGSKA (reference sequence). The CDR3 extends over 15 amino acids.

This sequence joins TRBV3-1 (or the pseudogene TRBV3-2) and TRBJ2-7; D call uncertain. Germline V gives CDR1 LGHDT, CDR2 YNNKEL (reference sequence). Trimming cost V 3 bases and J 2 bases, with 8 bases left between them. This CDR3 spans 13 amino acids. The CDR3 region has the DNA TGTGCCAGCAGCCAGCAGTTTACCTACGAGCAGTACTTC. This encodes CASSQQFTYEQYF.

This chain's CDR3 is CASSTLLRGEYQPQHF. In DNA, the CDR3 is TGTGCCAGTAGTACCCTTTTGCGGGGAGAGTATCAGCCCCAGCATTTT. This chain uses TRBV19 with TRBJ1-5; no clear D gene. V was shortened by 4 bases and J by 5 bases, with 18 bases between the two germline ends. CDR1 and CDR2 from the germline V gene are LNHDA and SQIVND (reference sequence). The length of the CDR3 is 16 residues.

The rearrangement uses TRBV11-3 and TRBJ2-1, with 8 bases lining up with TRBD1. The CDR3 spans 15 residues. V lost 2 bases and J lost 6; bases outside the gene matches: 6. The germline CDR1 and CDR2 sequences are SGHNT and YENEEA. CDR3 residues: CASSLSRGLSNEQFF. CDR3 DNA sequence: TGTGCCAGCAGCTTAAGCAGGGGGCTTAGCAATGAGCAGTTCTTC.

This chain uses TRBV30 with TRBJ1-2, with D maybe TRBD1 (6 bases). Germline V gene sequence: CDR1 GTSNPN, CDR2 SVGIG (reference sequence). The CDR3 is made up of 15 amino acids. V dropped 1 base and J dropped 1 base, with 13 bases sitting between them. CDR3 bases: TGTGCCTGGAGTGACCCAGGGGCCGTTAACTATGGCTACACCTTC. Translating it yields CAWSDPGAVNYGYTF.

This rearrangement joins TRBV10-3 to TRBJ2-3; 7 bases fit TRBD1. CDR3 size: 13 residues. Germline values: CDR1 ENHRY, CDR2 SYGVKD. J was trimmed by 2 bases and V by 6 bases; bases with no gene match: 2. The CDR3 DNA reads as TGTGCCATCAGAGACAGGGCCACAGATACGCAGTATTTT. This encodes CAIRDRATDTQYF.

This chain uses TRBV7-9 with TRBJ2-2, with 7 bases lining up with TRBD1. The CDR3 has 14 residues. The V and J ends lost 8 bases and 0 bases, in that order; junction bases with no gene match: 3. In germline, CDR1 is SEHNR, CDR2 FQNEAQ (reference sequence). The DNA of the CDR3 is TGTGCCAGCTGGGACAGATCGAACACCGGGGAGCTGTTTTTT. This sequence encodes CASWDRSNTGELFF.

This clone was counted a few times. The chain joins TRBV24-1 to TRBJ2-3, with D tentatively TRBD1 (6 bases). Trimming removed 4 bases from V and 6 bases from J, with 19 bases in between. The CDR3 is 16 amino acids. In germline, CDR1 is KGHDR, CDR2 SFDVKD. CDR3 loop: CATSETLVGAADTQYF. As DNA, the CDR3 is TGTGCCACCAGTGAAACGCTAGTGGGGGCGGCGGATACGCAGTATTTT.

The chain links TRBV20-1 to TRBJ2-5; the D is unclear. The V and J ends lost 3 bases and 1 base respectively, with 9 bases between them. CDR1 is DFQATT and CDR2 is SNEGSKA in the germline V gene (reference sequence). The CDR3 spans 13 residues. For the CDR3, the DNA is TGCAGTGCTAGTGTTGGCAGCCAAGAGACCCAGTACTTC. Encoded protein: CSASVGSQETQYF.

Comment on this clone: Other DNA sequences in the same sample also yield this CDR3. The CDR3 protein is CASSYTGTVNYGYTF. DNA for the CDR3: TGTGCCAGCAGTTACACAGGGACGGTTAACTATGGCTACACCTTC. The chain has TRBV6-5 and TRBJ1-2; D is possibly TRBD1 (6 bases). The V end was cut by 2 bases, the J end by 1 base, with 11 bases between. Germline CDR1 and CDR2: MNHEY and SVGAGI. The CDR3 covers 15 residues.

The chain couples TRBV9 to TRBJ1-1; 8 positions agree with TRBD1. The CDR3 consists of 16 residues. The germline gives CDR1 SGDLS, CDR2 YYNGEE. V was pared by 0 bases and J by 4 bases, with 8 bases of the junction left unmatched. The CDR3 region is CASSVAPDRVATEAFF. As DNA, the CDR3 is TGTGCCAGCAGCGTAGCCCCGGACAGGGTCGCCACTGAAGCTTTCTTT.

This chain joins TRBV5-4 and TRBJ1-1; 7 positions match TRBD1. The CDR3 runs to 15 residues. V lost 3 bases to trimming and J lost 1 base; unmatched junction nucleotides: 6. Germline V gives CDR1 SGHNT, CDR2 YYREEE (reference sequence). The CDR3 protein is CASSSYRGPNTEAFF. CDR3 nucleotide sequence: TGTGCCAGCAGCTCATACAGGGGACCGAACACTGAAGCTTTCTTT. The variable domain in full, with the rest retrieved from reference TRBV5-4 and TRBJ1-1, is ETGVTQSPTHLIKTRGQQVTLRCSSQSGHNTVSWYQQALGQGPQFIFQYYREEENGRGNFPPRFSGLQFPNYSSELNVNALELDDSALYLCASSSYRGPNTEAFFGQGTRLTVV.

The rearrangement uses TRBV3-1 (or the pseudogene TRBV3-2) and TRBJ2-7, with D unresolved. The CDR3 runs to 16 residues. CDR1 and CDR2 from the germline V gene are LGHDT and YNNKEL (reference sequence). Trimming shortened V by 0 bases and J by 5 bases, and 17 bases separated the two germline ends. Here the CDR3 reads CASSQDQLGYADEQYF. The DNA of the CDR3 is TGTGCCAGCAGCCAAGATCAGTTAGGCTACGCGGACGAGCAGTACTTC.

This clone has only one observation. This chain links TRBV18 with TRBJ2-2; no clear D gene. Germline V gene sequence: CDR1 KGHSH, CDR2 LQKENI. The V end lost 3 bases, the J end lost 4 bases, and 12 bases lay between the germline ends. The length of the CDR3 is 15 residues. The CDR3 DNA reads TGTGCCAGCTCACCCCATCACGCAGGCACCGGGGAGCTGTTTTTT. This encodes CASSPHHAGTGELFF.

This clone appeared a few times. The chain combines TRBV12-5 with TRBJ2-2; TRBD1 agrees at 9 bases. V trimming: 3 bases; J trimming: 3 bases; junction bases outside the gene matches: 8. This CDR3 region has 17 residues. Germline V gene lookup returns CDR1 LGHNT and CDR2 FRNRAP. The CDR3 coding sequence is TGTGCTAGTGGTTTTCCTACCGGGACAGGGTACACCGGGGAGCTGTTTTTT. Translating gives CASGFPTGTGYTGELFF. Complete variable domain (other parts from reference TRBV12-5 and TRBJ2-2): DARVTQTPRHKVTEMGQEVTMRCQPILGHNTVFWYRQTMMQGLELLAYFRNRAPLDDSGMPKDRFSAEMPDATLATLKIQPSEPRDSAVYFCASGFPTGTGYTGELFFGEGSRLTVL.

V gene TRBV6-5 combines with J gene TRBJ1-4; D remains ambiguous. The CDR3 extends over 15 amino acids. Per germline, CDR1 MNHEY and CDR2 SVGAGI. V was shortened by 5 bases and J by 0 bases, with 10 bases between the two germline ends. CDR3 coding DNA: TGTGCCAGCAGTCGCGACATCGCAACTAATGAAAAACTGTTTTTT. This translates into CASSRDIATNEKLFF.

This chain links TRBV4-2 with TRBJ2-7; 8 bases line up with TRBD2. Unmatched junction bases numbered 9, after V lost 0 bases and J lost 2 bases. The CDR3 is 17 residues long. Germline values: CDR1 LGHNA, CDR2 YNFKEQ. The DNA of the CDR3 is TGTGCCAGCAGCCAAGAGGGGATCGGGACTAGGGCCTACGAGCAGTACTTC. Its translation is CASSQEGIGTRAYEQYF.

The chain has TRBV3-1 (or the pseudogene TRBV3-2) and TRBJ2-2; 8 nucleotides agree with TRBD2. The germline V gene has CDR1 LGHDT and CDR2 YNNKEL (reference sequence). The CDR3 contains 15 residues. Trimming removed 4 bases from V and 3 bases from J; junction bases left unmatched: 4. The CDR3, as DNA: TGTGCCAGCAGCCTACGGACTAGCCACACCGGGGAGCTGTTTTTT. Its protein product is CASSLRTSHTGELFF.

The chain carries TRBV18 and TRBJ1-1; D is possibly TRBD1 (5 bases). The CDR3 extends over 13 amino acids. The V gene's germline CDR1 is KGHSH and CDR2 LQKENI. V lost 5 bases and J 0 bases, leaving 7 bases between the germline ends. CDR3 region: CASSLGLNTEAFF. The DNA of the CDR3 is TGTGCCAGCTCATTGGGGCTGAACACTGAAGCTTTCTTT.

The V call is TRBV5-6, the J call TRBJ2-5; the D gene is possibly TRBD2 (7 bases). Per germline, CDR1 SGHDT and CDR2 YYEEEE. The V gene lost 0 bases and the J gene lost 4 bases, with 10 bases spanning the gap. This CDR3 contains 14 residues. CDR3 sequence: CASSLAGGGETQYF. Here the CDR3 DNA reads TGTGCCAGCAGCTTGGCGGGGGGCGGAGAGACCCAGTACTTC.

The V gene is TRBV5-1, the J gene TRBJ1-5; 10 bases fit TRBD1. This CDR3 region has 13 residues. V shed 0 bases, J shed 16 bases, and the junction held 7 bases outside the gene matches. From germline, CDR1 is SGHRS and CDR2 YFSETQ. The CDR3 sequence: CASSLGDRGYLHF. The CDR3 nucleotides read TGCGCCAGCAGCTTGGGGGACAGGGGCTATTTACATTTT.